Each of the 23 T cell receptor beta chains below was sequenced from the same sample in a study of cytomegalovirus exposure and HLA in healthy donors. Primers included in the PCR were 60 Vbeta and 13 Jbeta primers. The repertoire was sequenced with immunoSEQ multiplex PCR; TCRdb's copy has only in-frame clones and lacks some. The sample has more than 85,000 clones, 80% to 85% seen once. The sequencing input was PBMCs. These receptors originate from a woman in her thirties in good health and CMV-seronegative.

This clone appeared once. The chain has TRBV11-1 and TRBJ2-1; 11 bases are a match to TRBD2. This CDR3 comprises 14 residues. CDR1 is SGHAT, CDR2 FQDESV, per germline (reference sequence). V dropped 5 bases and J dropped 4; count of bases not matched to a gene: 1. The CDR3 sequence: CASSPSGRYNEQFF. The CDR3 nucleotides read TGTGCCAGCAGCCCTAGCGGGAGGTACAATGAGCAGTTCTTC.

This clone was picked up one time. The chain links TRBV19 to TRBJ2-1; 9 nucleotides agree with TRBD2. The ends lost 5 bases at V and 9 bases at J; junction bases unmatched: 8. Germline lookup yields CDR1 LNHDA and CDR2 SQIVND (reference sequence). CDR3 length: 14 amino acids. Here the CDR3 reads CASSEAGGVGEQFF. In nucleotides, the CDR3 is TGTGCCAGTAGTGAAGCGGGAGGAGTCGGTGAGCAGTTCTTC.

For this clone: Mismatch with germline at one junction end may stem from a read error. The chain uses TRBV7-9 and TRBJ2-3, with D tentatively TRBD2 (5 bases). The CDR3 is 16 residues long. CDR1 is SEHNR, CDR2 FQNEAQ, per germline (reference sequence). Here the CDR3 DNA reads TGTTCCAGCAGCTTATCAGGCGGGTCGAGCACAGATACGCAGTATTTT. As protein: CSSSLSGGSSTDTQYF.

The V gene is TRBV19, the J gene TRBJ1-1; D gene unclear. V lost 9 bases to trimming and J lost 7 bases, with 9 bases between them. This CDR3 is built from 10 residues. Germline-derived CDR1 and CDR2 are LNHDA and SQIVND (reference sequence). Here the CDR3 reads CASQHGEAFF. The CDR3 nucleotides read TGTGCCAGCCAACATGGTGAAGCTTTCTTT.

The chain employs TRBV10-2 and TRBJ2-7; D is perhaps TRBD1 (6 bases). CDR3 size: 14 residues. The V and J ends lost 2 bases and 5 bases respectively, with 13 bases between them. The germline CDR1 and CDR2 sequences are WSHSY and SAAADI. CDR3 residues: CASSEGTSVHEQYF. CDR3 sequence (DNA): TGCGCCAGCAGTGAGGGGACAAGCGTACACGAGCAGTACTTC.

The J gene is TRBJ2-2, the V gene TRBV21-1; the table calls TRBD2, which could not be checked here. TRBV21-1 is annotated as a pseudogene. The CDR3 is made up of 16 amino acids. This CDR3 reads CASGSLAGEMSGELFF. CDR3 nucleotide sequence: TGTGCCAGCGGATCACTAGCGGGAGAGATGTCCGGGGAGCTGTTTTTT.

The CDR3 protein is CASSIDGTLYGYTF. CDR3 nucleotides: TGTGCCAGTAGTATAGACGGGACACTATATGGCTACACCTTC. The chain recombines TRBV19 with TRBJ1-2; the D gene is possibly TRBD1 (6 bases). CDR1 is LNHDA, CDR2 SQIVND, per germline (reference sequence). This CDR3 is built from 14 residues. Trimming left V 0 bases short and J 5 bases short, with 10 bases between.

V and J are TRBV18 and TRBJ2-3, with a possible D match to TRBD2 (5 bases). Germline CDR1 is KGHSH and CDR2 is LQKENI. The V end was cut by 1 base, the J end by 2 bases, with 7 bases between. The length of the CDR3 is 14 residues. The CDR3 DNA reads TGTGCCAGCTCACCACAAGCGGACACAGATACGCAGTATTTT. Translation gives CASSPQADTDTQYF. Supplemented by reference TRBV18 and TRBJ2-3, the full variable domain reads NAGVMQNPRHLVRRRGQEARLRCSPMKGHSHVYWYRQLPEEGLKFMVYLQKENIIDESGMPKERFSAEFPKEGPSILRIQQVVRGDSAAYFCASSPQADTDTQYFGPGTRLTVL.

This clone was counted between two and nine times. The chain links TRBV6-5 to TRBJ2-7; TRBD1 aligns across 8 bases. CDR1 MNHEY and CDR2 SVGAGI come from the germline V gene. Trimming at V came to 2 bases and at J to 6 bases, leaving 9 bases not matched to a gene. The CDR3 spans 15 residues. This chain's CDR3 is CASSYATAGGLEQYF. DNA of the CDR3: TGTGCCAGCAGTTACGCAACAGCAGGGGGCCTCGAGCAGTACTTC.

The rearrangement joins TRBV11-1 to TRBJ2-1, with D possibly TRBD2 on 7 matching bases. Germline CDR1 reads SGHAT; CDR2 reads FQDESV (reference sequence). Trimming cost V 3 bases and J 1 base, with 13 bases left between them. This CDR3 contains 16 residues. The CDR3 spells CASSFWGRESYNEQFF. The CDR3 region has the DNA TGTGCCAGCAGCTTTTGGGGGCGGGAGTCCTACAATGAGCAGTTCTTC.

The chain combines TRBV7-8 with TRBJ2-1; maybe TRBD1 (6 bases). The CDR3 has 14 amino acids. The V gene's germline CDR1 is SGHVS and CDR2 FQNEAQ. The germline V and J ends were trimmed by 8 bases and 12 bases, with 23 bases remaining between them. As DNA, the CDR3 is TGTGCCAGCTGCCTTGGGACGGCGCCAGGGGTGCAGTTCTTC. As protein: CASCLGTAPGVQFF. The full variable domain, in which reference TRBV7-8 and TRBJ2-1 provide the parts outside the CDR3, is GAGVSQSPRYKVAKRGQDVALRCDPISGHVSLFWYQQALGQGPEFLTYFQNEAQLDKSGLPSDRFFAERPEGSVSTLKIQRTQQEDSAVYLCASCLGTAPGVQFFGPGTRLTVL.

V usage is TRBV5-1 and J usage is TRBJ1-1; the D is unclear. CDR1 and CDR2 from the germline V gene are SGHRS and YFSETQ. CDR3 length equals 14 residues. V lost 0 bases to trimming and J lost 1 base, with 7 bases between them. Here the CDR3 reads CASSLAQRNTEAFF. The CDR3, as DNA: TGCGCCAGCAGCTTGGCCCAGCGGAACACTGAAGCTTTCTTT.

This chain links TRBV27 with TRBJ2-1; the match to TRBD2 covers 13 bases. The CDR3 is 15 residues long. Germline CDR1 MNHEY, CDR2 SMNVEV (reference sequence). After removal of 5 bases from V and 9 bases from J, the junction contained 7 bases not matched to a gene. The CDR3 sequence is CASSPGTSGMIEQFF. The CDR3 DNA follows: TGTGCCAGCAGTCCGGGGACTAGCGGGATGATTGAGCAGTTCTTC.

The V and J genes are TRBV5-4 and TRBJ1-2, with TRBD1 matching over 7 bases. CDR3 length equals 17 residues. From germline, CDR1 is SGHNT and CDR2 YYREEE (reference sequence). Trimming took 3 bases from V and 1 from J; bases not matched to a gene: 12. CDR3 sequence: CASSWGTRDSLNYGYTF. The CDR3 nucleotides read TGTGCCAGCAGCTGGGGGACGAGGGACAGCCTTAACTATGGCTACACCTTC.

The genes are TRBV10-2 and TRBJ2-3; 9 bases map to TRBD1. CDR1 WSHSY and CDR2 SAAADI come from the germline V gene. V shed 3 bases and J 3 bases; nucleotides not matched to a gene: 4. This CDR3 spans 15 amino acids. The CDR3 loop is CASSEGQGITDTQYF. The CDR3 DNA is TGCGCCAGCAGTGAAGGACAGGGGATAACAGATACGCAGTATTTT.

This clone was seen more than once but under ten times. This rearrangement joins TRBV5-4 to TRBJ2-5; 7 positions agree with TRBD1. From germline, CDR1 is SGHNT and CDR2 YYREEE (reference sequence). The CDR3 is made up of 15 amino acids. The junction had 6 bases not matched to a gene; V was cut back by 2 bases and J by 2 bases. This CDR3 reads CASSLPGQRQETQYF. CDR3 coding DNA: TGTGCCAGCAGCTTACCGGGACAGCGACAAGAGACCCAGTACTTC. Combining the CDR3 with reference TRBV5-4 and TRBJ2-5 gives the whole variable domain ETGVTQSPTHLIKTRGQQVTLRCSSQSGHNTVSWYQQALGQGPQFIFQYYREEENGRGNFPPRFSGLQFPNYSSELNVNALELDDSALYLCASSLPGQRQETQYFGPGTRLLVL.

The chain links TRBV15 to TRBJ1-5, with 8 bases identical to TRBD1. Germline values: CDR1 LNHNV, CDR2 YYDKDF (reference sequence). V was clipped by 8 bases and J by 4 bases; unmatched bases: 7. The CDR3 consists of 14 residues. CDR3 DNA: TGTGCCACCGCTGGAACAGGGGGAAATCAGCCCCAGCATTTT. The encoded protein is CATAGTGGNQPQHF.

The chain is built from TRBV19 and TRBJ2-7; TRBD2 matches at 10 bases. The CDR3 totals 15 residues. Trimming cost V 0 bases and J 6 bases; bases outside gene matches: 5. The germline V gene encodes CDR1 LNHDA and CDR2 SQIVND (reference sequence). CDR3 loop: CASSIDRTSGVEQYF. DNA of the CDR3: TGTGCCAGTAGTATAGACCGCACTAGCGGGGTCGAGCAGTACTTC.

The rearrangement joins TRBV2 to TRBJ2-7, with TRBD1 matching 11 bases. The CDR3 consists of 15 residues. With V trimmed by 6 bases and J by 2 bases, 6 bases remained unmatched. Germline lookup yields CDR1 SNHLY and CDR2 FYNNEI. CDR3 in DNA: TGTGCCAGCAGCGGAGGACAGGGGGCCCCCTACGAGCAGTACTTC. As protein: CASSGGQGAPYEQYF.

The CDR3 loop reads CASSSNIGVRAEQFF. CDR3 sequence (DNA): TGTGCCAGCAGCTCAAACATCGGGGTGAGGGCTGAGCAGTTCTTC. The chain recombines TRBV11-1 with TRBJ2-1, with D possibly matching TRBD2 (5 bases). Trimming stripped 4 bases from V and 9 bases from J, with 19 bases between. CDR3 length: 15 residues. The germline V gene has CDR1 SGHAT and CDR2 FQDESV (reference sequence).

The rearrangement links TRBV6-5 to TRBJ2-1; TRBD2 is a possible D gene (6 bases). Trimming removed 0 bases from V and 5 bases from J, with 14 bases in between. The CDR3 sequence is 16 residues long. Germline CDR1 and CDR2: MNHEY and SVGAGI. CDR3 sequence: CASSYSTGTGNNEQFF. DNA for the CDR3: TGTGCCAGCAGTTACTCTACCGGGACTGGAAACAATGAGCAGTTCTTC.

This chain uses TRBV11-2 with TRBJ2-7; no reliable D call. V was pared by 3 bases and J by 4 bases, with 13 bases between. Germline V gene lookup returns CDR1 SGHAT and CDR2 FQNNGV. This CDR3 region has 14 residues. CDR3 in DNA: TGTGCCAGCAGCTTCTCTCGAGCTACGTACGAGCAGTACTTC. It is translated as CASSFSRATYEQYF.

The genes are TRBV27 and TRBJ2-7; 7 bases map to TRBD1. The V gene's germline CDR1 is MNHEY and CDR2 SMNVEV (reference sequence). The ends lost 5 bases at V and 5 bases at J; junction bases unmatched: 18. The CDR3 length is 17 residues. The CDR3 nucleotides read TGTGCCAGCAGTACGCAAAGGACAGGTTTCGCTTCCGACGAGCAGTACTTC. This translates into CASSTQRTGFASDEQYF.